In its sample, the clone carrying this TCR beta chain was seen once. Original processing methods: Reference gene primer amplification gave estimated nucleated cell counts. Clones were sequenced by immunoSEQ multiplex PCR, and TCRdb holds only the in-frame ones, with some missing. The V and J calls and clone size come from that table; D and trimming were worked out from the DNA. The repertoire holds nearly 350,000 clones, with 87% as singletons. The data are from a study of blood T cell repertoires in COVID-19. Study background: From the United States, Italy and Spain came samples of acute and convalescent COVID-19. From T cells, B-cell-depleted T cells, or PBMCs came the material, which was cDNA or gDNA.

V shed 6 bases and J shed 6 bases, with 18 bases lying between them. Germline V gene lookup returns CDR1 ENHRY and CDR2 SYGVKD. This CDR3 contains 14 residues. In Seattle, patients joined the study during active infection and were tracked longitudinally. The V call is TRBV10-3, the J call TRBJ2-7; D is possibly TRBD1 (6 bases). The sequenced material came from peripheral blood. This clonotype originated in a woman aged 50 to 65 with COVID-19, enrolled during active disease. The CDR3 coding sequence is TGTGCCATCAGGGAACAGGGAGATCAACGCGAGCAGTACTTC. Amino acid sequence: CAIREQGDQREQYF.